A single sample is the source of the 14 T cell receptor beta chains below, sequenced in a study of CD8+ T cells in alopecia areata. Treatment here: oral pan-JAK inhibitor, 5-10 mg twice daily. Reverse transcribed after extraction, RNA yielded cDNA as the sequencing template. Here immunoSEQ multiplex PCR was the method, and the copy in TCRdb shows in-frame clones only, minus some. The data hold about 220,000 clones, with around three fifths observed a single time. This specimen consisted of CD4+ T cells sorted from blood, obtained at week 4, from a patient treated with tofacitinib. Receptors originate from a human donor with alopecia areata.

The gene calls are TRBV13 and TRBJ2-7, with 14 bases that match TRBD2. V gave up 4 bases and J gave up 6 bases; unmatched junction bases: 14. CDR1 PRHDT and CDR2 FYEKMQ come from the germline V gene (reference sequence). The CDR3 consists of 18 residues. The CDR3 DNA sequence: TGTGCCAGCAGCTCGGTTTCCGGGACTAGCGGGGGAATTGGCGAGCAGTACTTC. It codes for CASSSVSGTSGGIGEQYF.

This chain joins TRBV13 and TRBJ2-1; 8 bases match TRBD1. J was trimmed by 3 bases and V by 3 bases; bases with no gene match: 1. Per germline, CDR1 PRHDT and CDR2 FYEKMQ (reference sequence). This CDR3 contains 14 residues. The CDR3 sequence is CASSFGTGYNEQFF. The CDR3 DNA follows: TGTGCCAGCAGCTTTGGGACAGGCTACAATGAGCAGTTCTTC.

J is TRBJ1-5 and V is TRBV30; no clear D gene. The CDR3 is 14 amino acids. Looked up from germline, CDR1 is GTSNPN and CDR2 is SVGIG (reference sequence). The ends were cut back, 0 bases at V and 3 bases at J, with 9 bases in the middle. The CDR3 loop is CAWSVGGYNQPQHF. CDR3 nucleotides: TGTGCCTGGAGTGTAGGAGGGTACAATCAGCCCCAGCATTTT.

This clone was counted a few times. The chain couples TRBV5-5 to TRBJ2-3, with a possible D match to TRBD2 (6 bases). V was pared by 4 bases and J by 8 bases, with 17 bases between. This CDR3 is built from 14 residues. CDR1 is SGHKS, CDR2 YYEKEE, per germline (reference sequence). This CDR3 reads CASSGGPSRGTQYF. In DNA form, the CDR3 reads TGTGCCAGCAGCGGAGGGCCGAGCCGCGGTACGCAGTATTTT.

The chain carries TRBV7-2 and TRBJ2-1, with a possible D match to TRBD2 (5 bases). The germline gives CDR1 SGHTA, CDR2 FQGNSA. The CDR3 is made up of 12 amino acids. The germline V and J ends were trimmed by 1 base and 15 bases, with 13 bases remaining between them. CDR3 bases: TGTGCCAGCAGCTTAGAGACGCCTAGCCTGTTCTTC. Protein: CASSLETPSLFF.

The chain is built from TRBV27 and TRBJ1-2; D is unclear. Germline-derived CDR1 and CDR2 are MNHEY and SMNVEV (reference sequence). The CDR3 length is 16 residues. V was shortened by 4 bases and J by 8 bases, with 23 bases between the two germline ends. CDR3 DNA: TGTGCCAGCAGTTCGGTAGTTAGGGCATCGGCGGAGGGCTACACCTTC. This gives the protein CASSSVVRASAEGYTF.

The chain links TRBV29-1 to TRBJ2-7; possibly TRBD1 or TRBD2 for D (5 bases each). Germline V lookup: CDR1 SQVTM, CDR2 ANQGSEA. The CDR3 is 15 residues long. The V gene lost 5 bases and the J gene lost 2 bases, with 19 bases spanning the gap. The CDR3 bases are TGCAGCGTTATTTATTGGGGGAAGAGCACCTACGAGCAGTACTTC. Encoded protein: CSVIYWGKSTYEQYF.

This chain links TRBV5-8 with TRBJ1-5; perhaps TRBD1 as D (6 bases). The CDR3 is made up of 13 amino acids. Germline V CDR1 and CDR2: SGHTS, YDEGEE. Trimming took off 0 bases at V and 7 bases at J, with 8 bases between the two ends. CDR3 DNA: TGTGCCAGCAGCTTGGGACAGGTGCAGCCCCAGCATTTT. Translated, it gives CASSLGQVQPQHF.

The chain links TRBV19 to TRBJ1-1, with D perhaps matching TRBD1 (5 bases). This CDR3 contains 14 residues. Germline CDR1 is LNHDA and CDR2 is SQIVND (reference sequence). V lost 5 bases and J lost 6, with 16 bases in between. CDR3 nucleotide sequence: TGTGCCAGTAGTTCCCGGCAGGGTGGTGCTGAAGCTTTCTTT. The encoded protein is CASSSRQGGAEAFF.

The chain recombines TRBV30 with TRBJ1-6; TRBD1 matches 8 bases. V was pared by 3 bases and J by 11 bases, with 9 bases of the junction left unmatched. This CDR3 contains 14 residues. Germline V gives CDR1 GTSNPN, CDR2 SVGIG (reference sequence). CDR3: CAWRTGDRGAPLHF. The CDR3 coding sequence is TGTGCCTGGAGGACAGGGGATCGGGGAGCACCCCTCCACTTT.

This clone has only a few counts. The V gene is TRBV29-1, the J gene TRBJ2-7, with 10 nucleotides matching TRBD1. Germline V gene lookup returns CDR1 SQVTM and CDR2 ANQGSEA. The V segment lost 6 bases and the J segment 7 bases; nucleotides outside the gene matches: 9. The CDR3 spans 13 residues. CDR3 loop: CSVSPGTGVEQYF. CDR3 nucleotides: TGCAGCGTGAGTCCCGGGACAGGGGTGGAGCAGTACTTC.

This clone came up once. The gene calls are TRBV7-2 and TRBJ2-1; the match to TRBD1 covers 8 bases. The V segment lost 5 bases and the J segment 9 bases; nucleotides outside the gene matches: 9. This CDR3 comprises 14 residues. Germline V gives CDR1 SGHTA, CDR2 FQGNSA. This chain's CDR3 is CASSLKRQGSEQFF. The CDR3 nucleotides read TGTGCCAGCAGCCTGAAACGACAGGGGAGTGAGCAGTTCTTC.

The chain has TRBV27 and TRBJ1-6; the match to TRBD1 covers 9 bases. The ends lost 2 bases at V and 8 bases at J; junction bases unmatched: 10. There are 17 residues in the CDR3. CDR1 is MNHEY and CDR2 is SMNVEV in the germline V gene (reference sequence). CDR3: CASSLGRLQGAYSPLHF. DNA for the CDR3: TGTGCCAGCAGTTTAGGGCGTTTACAGGGGGCTTATTCACCCCTCCACTTT.

The rearrangement joins TRBV29-1 to TRBJ2-7; no firm D call. This CDR3 is built from 11 residues. With 0 bases removed from V and 4 bases from J, the gap between germline ends came to 4 bases. The germline V gene encodes CDR1 SQVTM and CDR2 ANQGSEA. CDR3 residues: CSVEDLYEQYF. DNA of the CDR3: TGCAGCGTTGAAGATCTTTACGAGCAGTACTTC.